These 17 T cell receptor beta chains were sequenced from one sample in a study of CD8 T cells in ankylosing spondylitis. TCRdb processed the 5' RACE reads anew with MiXCR; each CDR3 protein has one entry. The sample records about 130,000 distinct CDR3 sequences, around 9.3% being singletons. The sequenced material came from blood, either unsorted or a sorted T cell fraction (not recorded which). These receptors all stem from a male donor with ankylosing spondylitis or in good health (not recorded which).

This clonotype has a handful of counts. The chain links TRBV20-1 to TRBJ2-1; TRBD2 matches 9 bases. V gave up 3 bases and J gave up 6 bases; unmatched junction bases: 3. The CDR3 runs to 13 residues. Per germline, CDR1 DFQATT and CDR2 SNEGSKA (reference sequence). The CDR3 DNA follows: TGCAGTGCTAGTAGCGGGAGACTCAATGAGCAGTTCTTC. Translated, it gives CSASSGRLNEQFF.

This clonotype was seen a few times. The chain carries TRBV7-9 and TRBJ2-5; D not certain. CDR1 SEHNR and CDR2 FQNEAQ come from the germline V gene (reference sequence). CDR3 length: 13 amino acids. V was pared by 5 bases and J by 5 bases, with 12 bases between. The CDR3 DNA reads as TGTGCCAGCAGCGCAGGCCCCTGGGAGACCCAGTACTTC. It yields the protein CASSAGPWETQYF.

This clonotype was counted a few times. A clone one base away is much larger, so this may be a read error. This chain links TRBV6-1 with TRBJ2-1; TRBD2 matches at 9 bases. Per germline, CDR1 MNHNS and CDR2 SASEGT. There are 13 residues in the CDR3. Trimming removed 6 bases from V and 5 bases from J; junction bases left unmatched: 2. The chain's CDR3 is CASRLAGNNEQFF. CDR3 sequence (DNA): TGTGCCAGCAGGCTAGCGGGGAACAATGAGCAGTTCTTC.

A few counts support this clonotype. V and J are TRBV18 and TRBJ1-2; D is possibly TRBD1 (5 bases). Germline CDR1 reads KGHSH; CDR2 reads LQKENI. The CDR3 length is 13 residues. Trimming cost V 2 bases and J 2 bases, with 6 bases left between them. CDR3 residues: CASSPRDNYGYTF. The CDR3, as DNA: TGTGCCAGCTCACCAAGGGACAACTATGGCTACACCTTC.

This clonotype has just a few counts. The CDR3 nucleotides read TGTGCCAGCAGCTTAGCGGATTGGACAGGGGGGCTTTACAATGAGCAGTTCTTC. This sequence encodes CASSLADWTGGLYNEQFF. V usage is TRBV11-1 and J usage is TRBJ2-1, with TRBD1 identical over 10 bases. The CDR3 has 18 amino acids. Per germline, CDR1 SGHAT and CDR2 FQDESV (reference sequence). The V segment lost 0 bases and the J segment 4 bases; nucleotides outside the gene matches: 9. The full variable domain, rest sourced from reference TRBV11-1 and TRBJ2-1, is EAEVAQSPRYKITEKSQAVAFWCDPISGHATLYWYRQILGQGPELLVQFQDESVVDDSQLPKDRFSAERLKGVDSTLKIQPAELGDSAMYLCASSLADWTGGLYNEQFFGPGTRLTVL.

In this sample, this clonotype turned up many times. The chain combines TRBV6-5 with TRBJ1-1; D perhaps matches TRBD1 (5 bases). Germline assignment: CDR1 MNHEY and CDR2 SVGAGI. Trimming removed 2 bases from V and 1 base from J, with 8 bases in between. The CDR3 sequence is 14 residues long. Here the CDR3 reads CASSYTGGNTEAFF. CDR3 bases: TGTGCCAGCAGTTACACCGGGGGGAACACTGAAGCTTTCTTT.

This clonotype was found a few times. The V and J genes are TRBV29-1 and TRBJ2-1; a possible D gene is TRBD1 (5 bases). The CDR3 runs 14 residues. Deletions cut 7 bases from V and 0 bases from J, with 13 bases between. Germline assignment: CDR1 SQVTM and CDR2 ANQGSEA. The CDR3 spells CSDRQTTSYNEQFF. CDR3 in DNA: TGCAGCGACCGACAGACAACCTCCTACAATGAGCAGTTCTTC.

The chain combines TRBV7-2 with TRBJ2-1; 8 bases match TRBD1. The V and J ends lost 4 bases and 4 bases, in that order; junction bases with no gene match: 6. Germline CDR1 SGHTA, CDR2 FQGNSA. The CDR3 runs 15 residues. In DNA, the CDR3 is TGTGCCAGCAGCTCGGCGGACAGGGCTTACAATGAGCAGTTCTTC. Translation gives CASSSADRAYNEQFF.

This clonotype was observed at least ten times. The V gene is TRBV7-2, the J gene TRBJ2-5; D is ambiguous. This CDR3 spans 14 amino acids. Per germline, CDR1 SGHTA and CDR2 FQGNSA. V was pared by 1 base and J by 1 base, with 7 bases between. This chain's CDR3 is CASSLVHRQETQYF. In DNA, the CDR3 is TGTGCCAGCAGCTTAGTTCACCGCCAAGAGACCCAGTACTTC.

This clonotype was seen ten or more times. The chain links TRBV29-1 to TRBJ2-7; the D is unclear. The germline V and J ends were trimmed by 4 bases and 3 bases, with 7 bases remaining between them. This CDR3 spans 11 amino acids. In germline, CDR1 is SQVTM, CDR2 ANQGSEA. The CDR3 loop reads CSVADLYEQYF. As DNA, the CDR3 is TGCAGCGTTGCGGACCTCTACGAGCAGTACTTC.

This clonotype was counted many times. Here the CDR3 reads CASSLRTGGNEKLFF. CDR3 nucleotide sequence: TGTGCCAGCAGCTTAAGGACAGGGGGGAATGAAAAACTGTTTTTT. J is TRBJ1-4 and V is TRBV9; TRBD1 matches 10 bases. Germline V gives CDR1 SGDLS, CDR2 YYNGEE. CDR3 length: 15 residues. The junction had 5 bases not matched to a gene; V was cut back by 4 bases and J by 5 bases.

This clonotype has ten or more counts. The genes are TRBV18 and TRBJ2-5, with a possible D match to TRBD2 (6 bases). V shed 2 bases and J shed 5 bases, with 6 bases lying between them. This CDR3 has 12 residues. CDR1 is KGHSH and CDR2 is LQKENI in the germline V gene. DNA for the CDR3: TGTGCCAGCTCACCAGGGGGGGAGACCCAGTACTTC. The encoded protein is CASSPGGETQYF. The complete variable domain, with remaining parts taken from reference TRBV18 and TRBJ2-5, reads NAGVMQNPRHLVRRRGQEARLRCSPMKGHSHVYWYRQLPEEGLKFMVYLQKENIIDESGMPKERFSAEFPKEGPSILRIQQVVRGDSAAYFCASSPGGETQYFGPGTRLLVL.

This clonotype has ten or more counts. The chain combines TRBV6-1 with TRBJ2-1; 9 bases are shared with TRBD2. Germline lookup yields CDR1 MNHNS and CDR2 SASEGT. V dropped 4 bases and J dropped 2; count of bases not matched to a gene: 9. The length of the CDR3 is 17 residues. The CDR3 DNA is TGTGCCAGCAGTGGAGGTCTAGCGGGAATCACCTACAATGAGCAGTTCTTC. Translated, it gives CASSGGLAGITYNEQFF.

The table lists this clonotype with many counts. This chain uses TRBV6-2 or TRBV6-3 with TRBJ2-3, with 8 bases fitting TRBD2. The CDR3 runs to 17 residues. V was clipped by 2 bases and J by 3 bases; unmatched bases: 10. Looked up from germline, CDR1 is MNHEY and CDR2 is SVGEGT. CDR3 sequence (DNA): TGTGCCAGCAGTTACGCCGTAGCGGGAAGCAATACAGATACGCAGTATTTT. It codes for CASSYAVAGSNTDTQYF.

This clonotype was seen repeatedly, ten times or more. V and J are TRBV20-1 and TRBJ1-1; D possibly corresponds to TRBD1 (6 bases). The CDR3 contains 14 residues. Between the trimmed V and J ends, which lost 4 bases and 4 bases, there was a span of 16 bases. In germline, CDR1 is DFQATT, CDR2 SNEGSKA (reference sequence). CDR3 protein: CSATADSRSTEAFF. The CDR3 region has the DNA TGCAGTGCTACAGCGGACAGTCGATCCACTGAAGCTTTCTTT.

The chain couples TRBV11-3 to TRBJ2-1; D unclear. In germline, CDR1 is SGHNT, CDR2 YENEEA. V lost 5 bases and J lost 4, with 12 bases in between. The CDR3 spans 14 residues. The CDR3 DNA is TGTGCCAGCAGCCCCAGCTCCGGTTACAATGAGCAGTTCTTC. Translating gives CASSPSSGYNEQFF.

Ten or more counts support this clonotype. The chain employs TRBV5-1 and TRBJ2-1; 14 bases are a match to TRBD2. The V segment lost 4 bases and the J segment 5 bases; nucleotides outside the gene matches: 5. The germline gives CDR1 SGHRS, CDR2 YFSETQ. The CDR3 covers 16 residues. The chain's CDR3 is CASSQLTSGRDNEQFF. CDR3 DNA sequence: TGCGCCAGCAGCCAACTGACTAGCGGGAGGGACAATGAGCAGTTCTTC.